The 11 T cell receptor beta chains listed next were all sequenced from one sample in a study of cytomegalovirus exposure and HLA in healthy donors. The PCR used 60 Vbeta and 13 Jbeta primers. Profiling relied on immunoSEQ multiplex PCR, and the TCRdb table lists in-frame clones only, not all of them. Among tens of thousands of clones listed, approximately 80% were seen once. Sequenced: PBMCs. The receptors shown here come from a man aged 18 to 35 in good health and CMV-seronegative.

This chain uses TRBV9 with TRBJ2-5, with TRBD1 as a possible D gene (5 bases). The J call is in doubt because the DNA end fits TRBJ2-7 better. The germline gives CDR1 SGDLS, CDR2 YYNGEE. This CDR3 has 18 residues. Written as DNA, the CDR3 is TGTGCCAGCAGCGTAGCTCCCAATTGGCAGGGTACCCCCTACGAGCAGTACTTC. Amino acid sequence: CASSVAPNWQGTPYEQYF.

This clone came up a few times. The CDR3 DNA is TGCGCCAGCAGCTCTCCGGGACAGGGTTACAATGAGCAGTTCTTC. This translates into CASSSPGQGYNEQFF. The chain combines TRBV5-1 with TRBJ2-1, with TRBD1 matching over 9 bases. J was trimmed by 4 bases and V by 3 bases; bases with no gene match: 5. CDR1 and CDR2 from the germline V gene are SGHRS and YFSETQ. The CDR3 spans 15 residues.

CDR3 nucleotides: TGTGCCAGCAGCCCCGGGCCCGACTACGAGCAGTACGTC. This gives the protein CASSPGPDYEQYV. The chain recombines TRBV11-2 with TRBJ2-7; D is undetermined. The CDR3 runs 13 residues. Germline CDR1 and CDR2: SGHAT and FQNNGV. With 5 bases removed from V and 3 bases from J, the gap between germline ends came to 11 bases.

The rearrangement links TRBV14 to TRBJ2-7; D is possibly TRBD2 (6 bases). The CDR3 has 18 amino acids. Germline V CDR1 and CDR2: SGHDN, FVKESK. Trimming stripped 0 bases from V and 5 bases from J, with 23 bases between. The CDR3 DNA follows: TGTGCCAGCAGCCAAGATCTGGGCGGGGCTATCAATTCGCACGAGCAGTACTTC. This encodes CASSQDLGGAINSHEQYF.

The chain links TRBV15 to TRBJ2-5; D might be TRBD1 (5 bases). Trimming removed 3 bases from V and 1 base from J, with 12 bases in between. CDR3 length equals 15 residues. In germline, CDR1 is LNHNV, CDR2 YYDKDF (reference sequence). The CDR3 reads CATSSQTGPQETQYF. The CDR3 nucleotides are TGTGCCACCAGCAGCCAAACAGGCCCCCAAGAGACCCAGTACTTC.

The gene calls are TRBV30 and TRBJ1-1; D is ambiguous. Germline V gene lookup returns CDR1 GTSNPN and CDR2 SVGIG (reference sequence). Trimming stripped 2 bases from V and 1 base from J, with 8 bases between. The CDR3 contains 13 residues. The CDR3 spells CAWSRTGNTEAFF. The CDR3 DNA follows: TGTGCCTGGAGTCGGACTGGGAACACTGAAGCTTTCTTT.

The V and J genes are TRBV27 and TRBJ1-4, with 7 bases matching TRBD1. The CDR3 sequence is 14 residues long. Germline CDR1 reads MNHEY; CDR2 reads SMNVEV (reference sequence). Germline trimming cut 4 bases from V and 7 bases from J; bases unmatched to any gene: 6. The CDR3 is CASSSTGAGEKLFF. The CDR3 DNA reads TGTGCCAGCAGTTCCACAGGGGCGGGTGAAAAACTGTTTTTT.

V usage is TRBV7-9 and J usage is TRBJ2-1; 7 bases map to TRBD2. The junction had 13 bases not matched to a gene; V was cut back by 5 bases and J by 0 bases. The CDR3 extends over 18 amino acids. Germline CDR1 SEHNR, CDR2 FQNEAQ (reference sequence). CDR3: CASSRRLADKSSYNEQFF. The CDR3 bases are TGTGCCAGCAGCCGGCGGCTAGCGGACAAGAGCTCCTACAATGAGCAGTTCTTC.

This chain links TRBV7-2 with TRBJ1-2; TRBD1 matches 10 bases. The CDR3 extends over 16 amino acids. CDR1 and CDR2 from the germline V gene are SGHTA and FQGNSA. Losses at the gene ends were 5 bases for V and 5 bases for J; bases not matched to a gene: 11. The DNA of the CDR3 is TGTGCCAGCAGCACCCCCAGGACAGGGGGGAAATATGGCTACACCTTC. This translates into CASSTPRTGGKYGYTF. Filled out from reference TRBV7-2 and TRBJ1-2, the complete variable domain reads GAGVSQSPSNKVTEKGKDVELRCDPISGHTALYWYRQSLGQGLEFLIYFQGNSAPDKSGLPSDRFSAERTGGSVSTLTIQRTQQEDSAVYLCASSTPRTGGKYGYTFGSGTRLTVV.

The chain joins TRBV27 to TRBJ1-6; no reliable D call. Germline V gives CDR1 MNHEY, CDR2 SMNVEV (reference sequence). CDR3 length equals 14 residues. Deletions cut 4 bases from V and 3 bases from J, with 7 bases between. The CDR3 protein is CASSYYLYNSPLHF. The CDR3 nucleotides are TGTGCCAGCAGTTACTACCTCTATAATTCACCCCTCCACTTT.

This chain links TRBV19 with TRBJ1-6; the D is unclear. The CDR3 spans 18 residues. V lost 2 bases to trimming and J lost 0 bases, with 14 bases between them. Germline lookup yields CDR1 LNHDA and CDR2 SQIVND (reference sequence). The CDR3 DNA sequence: TGTGCCAGTAGTATAACCGGTGCGGAGAGCTCCTATAATTCACCCCTCCACTTT. Translation: CASSITGAESSYNSPLHF.